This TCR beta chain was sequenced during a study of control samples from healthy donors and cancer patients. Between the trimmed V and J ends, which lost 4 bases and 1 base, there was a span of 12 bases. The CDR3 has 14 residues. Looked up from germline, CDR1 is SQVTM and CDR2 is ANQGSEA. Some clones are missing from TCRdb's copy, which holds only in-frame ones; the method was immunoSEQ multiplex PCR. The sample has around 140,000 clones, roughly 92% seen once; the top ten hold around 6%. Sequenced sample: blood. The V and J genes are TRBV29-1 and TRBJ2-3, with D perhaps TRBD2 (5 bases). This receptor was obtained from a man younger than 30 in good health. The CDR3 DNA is TGCAGCGTTGCCGAGGGTCTGGGCACAGATACGCAGTATTTT. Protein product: CSVAEGLGTDTQYF.